This note documents a single T cell receptor (beta chain) sequence. These data come from a study of blood T cell repertoires in COVID-19. Study summary: Samples representing acute and convalescent COVID-19 were sourced from the United States, Italy and Spain. In each case, the material was cDNA or gDNA derived from T cells, B-cell-depleted T cells, or PBMCs.

Under the authors' procedure: Amplification of reference gene primers provided the estimated nucleated cell counts. Measured with immunoSEQ multiplex PCR; TCRdb has only the in-frame clones, and not every one. V, J and clone size are those of that table, while D and trimming were read from the DNA. The data contain around 130,000 clones, more than 75% of them seen just once; the ten biggest clones take up approximately 3.7%. This clonotype was obtained from a man between 50 and 59 years old with active COVID-19. Sequencing input: peripheral blood.

The CDR3 reads CASSMGGLAGIQYF. The CDR3 DNA sequence: TGTGCCAGTAGTATGGGCGGACTAGCAGGCATTCAGTACTTC. V usage is TRBV19 and J usage is TRBJ2-4, with 8 bases aligning to TRBD2. This CDR3 has 14 residues. CDR1 LNHDA and CDR2 SQIVND come from the germline V gene (reference sequence). Losses at the gene ends were 3 bases for V and 9 bases for J; bases not matched to a gene: 7.